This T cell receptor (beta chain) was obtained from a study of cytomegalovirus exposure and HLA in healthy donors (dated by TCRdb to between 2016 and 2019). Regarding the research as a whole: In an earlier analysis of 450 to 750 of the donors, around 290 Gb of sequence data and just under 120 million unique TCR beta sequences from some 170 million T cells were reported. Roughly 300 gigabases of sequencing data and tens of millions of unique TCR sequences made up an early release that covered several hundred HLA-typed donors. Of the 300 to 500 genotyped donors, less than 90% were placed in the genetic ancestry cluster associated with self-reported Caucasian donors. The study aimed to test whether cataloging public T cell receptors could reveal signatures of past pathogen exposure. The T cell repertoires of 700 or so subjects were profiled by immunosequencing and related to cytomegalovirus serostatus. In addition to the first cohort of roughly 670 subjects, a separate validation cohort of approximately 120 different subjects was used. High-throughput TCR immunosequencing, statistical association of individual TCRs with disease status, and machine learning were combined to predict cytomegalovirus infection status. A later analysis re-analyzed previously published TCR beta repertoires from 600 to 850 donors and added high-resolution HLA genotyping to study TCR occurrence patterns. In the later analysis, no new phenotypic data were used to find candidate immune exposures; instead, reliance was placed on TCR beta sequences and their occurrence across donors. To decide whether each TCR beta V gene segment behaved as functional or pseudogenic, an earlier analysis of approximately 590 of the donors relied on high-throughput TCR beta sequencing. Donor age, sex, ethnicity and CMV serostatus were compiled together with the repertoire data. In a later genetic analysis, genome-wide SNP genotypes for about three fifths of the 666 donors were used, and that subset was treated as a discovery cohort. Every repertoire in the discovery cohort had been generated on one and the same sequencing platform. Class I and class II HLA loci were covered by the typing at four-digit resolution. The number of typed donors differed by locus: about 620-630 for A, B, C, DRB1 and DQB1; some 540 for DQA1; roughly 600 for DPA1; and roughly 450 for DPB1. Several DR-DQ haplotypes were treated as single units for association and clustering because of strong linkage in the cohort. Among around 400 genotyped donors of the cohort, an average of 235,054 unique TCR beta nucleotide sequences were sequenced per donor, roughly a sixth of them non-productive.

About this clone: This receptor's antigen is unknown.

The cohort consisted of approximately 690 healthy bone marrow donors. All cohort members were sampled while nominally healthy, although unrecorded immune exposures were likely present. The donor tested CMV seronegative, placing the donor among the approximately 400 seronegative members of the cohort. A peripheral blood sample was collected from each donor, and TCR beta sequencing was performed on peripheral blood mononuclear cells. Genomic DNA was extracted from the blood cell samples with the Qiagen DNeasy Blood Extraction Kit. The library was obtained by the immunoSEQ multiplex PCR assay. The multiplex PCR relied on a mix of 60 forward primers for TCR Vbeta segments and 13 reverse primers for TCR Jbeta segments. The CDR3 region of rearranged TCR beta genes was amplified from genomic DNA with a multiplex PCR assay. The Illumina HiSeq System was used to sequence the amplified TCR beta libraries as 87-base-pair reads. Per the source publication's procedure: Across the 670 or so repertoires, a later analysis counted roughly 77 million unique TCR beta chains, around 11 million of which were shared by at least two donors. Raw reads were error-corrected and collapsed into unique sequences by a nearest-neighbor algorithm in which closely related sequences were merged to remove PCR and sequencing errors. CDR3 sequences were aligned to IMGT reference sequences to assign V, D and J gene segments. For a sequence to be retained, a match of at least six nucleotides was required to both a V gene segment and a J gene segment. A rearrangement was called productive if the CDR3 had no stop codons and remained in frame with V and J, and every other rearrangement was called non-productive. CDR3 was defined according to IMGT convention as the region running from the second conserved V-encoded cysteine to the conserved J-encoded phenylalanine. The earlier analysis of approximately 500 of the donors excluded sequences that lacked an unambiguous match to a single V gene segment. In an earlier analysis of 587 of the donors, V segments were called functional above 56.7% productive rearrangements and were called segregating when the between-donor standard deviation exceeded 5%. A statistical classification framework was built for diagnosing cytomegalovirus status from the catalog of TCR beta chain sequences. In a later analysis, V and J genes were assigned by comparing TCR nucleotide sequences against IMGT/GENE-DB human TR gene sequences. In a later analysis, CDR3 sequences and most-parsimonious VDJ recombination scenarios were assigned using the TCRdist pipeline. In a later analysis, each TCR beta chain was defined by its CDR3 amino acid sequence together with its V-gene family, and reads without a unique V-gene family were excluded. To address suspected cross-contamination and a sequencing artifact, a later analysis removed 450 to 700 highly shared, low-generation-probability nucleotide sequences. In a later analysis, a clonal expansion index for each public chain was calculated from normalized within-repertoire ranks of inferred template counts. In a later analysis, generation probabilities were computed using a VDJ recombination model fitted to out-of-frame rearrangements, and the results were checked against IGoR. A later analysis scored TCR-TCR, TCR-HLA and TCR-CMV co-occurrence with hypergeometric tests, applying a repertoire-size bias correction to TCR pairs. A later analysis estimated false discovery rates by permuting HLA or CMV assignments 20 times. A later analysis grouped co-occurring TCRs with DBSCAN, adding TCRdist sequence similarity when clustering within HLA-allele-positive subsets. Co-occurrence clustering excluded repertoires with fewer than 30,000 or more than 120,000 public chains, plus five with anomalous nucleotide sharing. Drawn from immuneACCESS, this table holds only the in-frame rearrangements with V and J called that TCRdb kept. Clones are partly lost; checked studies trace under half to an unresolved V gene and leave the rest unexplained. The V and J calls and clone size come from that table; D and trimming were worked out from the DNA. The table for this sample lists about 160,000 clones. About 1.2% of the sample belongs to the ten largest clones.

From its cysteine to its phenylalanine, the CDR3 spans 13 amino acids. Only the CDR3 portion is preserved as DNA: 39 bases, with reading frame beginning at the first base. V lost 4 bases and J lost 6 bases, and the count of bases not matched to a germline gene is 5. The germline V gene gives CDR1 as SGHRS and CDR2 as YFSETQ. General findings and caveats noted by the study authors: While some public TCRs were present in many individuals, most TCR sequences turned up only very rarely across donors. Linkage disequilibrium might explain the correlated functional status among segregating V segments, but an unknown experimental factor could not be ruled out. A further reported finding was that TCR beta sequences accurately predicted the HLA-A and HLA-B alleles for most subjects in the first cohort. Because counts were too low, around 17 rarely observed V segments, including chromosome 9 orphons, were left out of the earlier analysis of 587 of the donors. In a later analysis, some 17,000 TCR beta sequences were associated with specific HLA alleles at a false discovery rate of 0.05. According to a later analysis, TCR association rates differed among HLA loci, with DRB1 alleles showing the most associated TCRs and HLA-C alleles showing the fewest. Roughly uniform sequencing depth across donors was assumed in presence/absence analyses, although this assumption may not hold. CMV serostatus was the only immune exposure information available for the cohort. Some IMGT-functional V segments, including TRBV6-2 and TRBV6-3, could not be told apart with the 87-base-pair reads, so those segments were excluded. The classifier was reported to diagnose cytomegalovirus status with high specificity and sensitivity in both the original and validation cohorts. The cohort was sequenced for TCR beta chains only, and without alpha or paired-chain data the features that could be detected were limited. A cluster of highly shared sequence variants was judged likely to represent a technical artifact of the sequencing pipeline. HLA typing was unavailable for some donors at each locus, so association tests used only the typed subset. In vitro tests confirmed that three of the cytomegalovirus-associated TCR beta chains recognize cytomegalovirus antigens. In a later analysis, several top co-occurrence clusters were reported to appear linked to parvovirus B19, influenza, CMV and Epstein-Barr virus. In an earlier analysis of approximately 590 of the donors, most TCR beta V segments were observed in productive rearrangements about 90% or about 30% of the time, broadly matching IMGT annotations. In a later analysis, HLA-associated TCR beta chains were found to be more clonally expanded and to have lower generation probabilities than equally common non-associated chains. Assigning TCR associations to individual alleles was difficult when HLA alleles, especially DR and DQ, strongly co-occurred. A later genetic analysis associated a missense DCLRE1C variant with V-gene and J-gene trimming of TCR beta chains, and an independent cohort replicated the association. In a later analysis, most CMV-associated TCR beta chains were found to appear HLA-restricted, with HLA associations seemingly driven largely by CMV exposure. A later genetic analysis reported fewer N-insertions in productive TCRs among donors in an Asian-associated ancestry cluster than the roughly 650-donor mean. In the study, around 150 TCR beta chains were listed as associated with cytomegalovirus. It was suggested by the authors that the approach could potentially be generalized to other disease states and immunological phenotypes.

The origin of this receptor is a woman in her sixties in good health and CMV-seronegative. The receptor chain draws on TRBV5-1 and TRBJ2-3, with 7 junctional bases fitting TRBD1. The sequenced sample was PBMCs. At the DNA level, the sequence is TGCGCCAGCAGCCCTAGGGGGCTGGATACGCAGTATTTT. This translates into CASSPRGLDTQYF.